The source of this T cell receptor beta chain is a study of blood T cell repertoires in COVID-19. Study background: Both acute and convalescent COVID-19 samples were obtained from the United States, Italy and Spain. PBMCs, B-cell-depleted T cells, or T cells provided the cDNA or gDNA that made up the material.

Original methodology: Amplification from reference gene primers served as the basis for estimated nucleated cell counts. Only in-frame clones appear in the TCRdb table, and some are missing; sequencing was by immunoSEQ multiplex PCR. V, J and clone size reflect that table, while D and trimming were determined from the DNA. The sample lists some 40,000 clones; about nine tenths were seen once. The germline V gene encodes CDR1 SGHNT and CDR2 YENEEA. V was clipped by 0 bases and J by 11 bases, with 14 bases between them. The CDR3 is 14 amino acids. Sequenced: peripheral blood. The rearrangement uses TRBV11-3 and TRBJ1-3; D uncertain. This clonotype was obtained from a man aged 55 to 69 with acute or convalescent COVID-19. In DNA form, the CDR3 reads TGTGCCAGCAGCTTAGAAAGCCGGTCGGGAGCCATATATTTT. It encodes CASSLESRSGAIYF.